Listed here are 30 T cell receptor beta chains from one sample, sequenced in a study of cytotoxic CD8 clonotypes in ibrutinib-treated CLL. Produced via immunoSEQ multiplex PCR; TCRdb's table is partial and in-frame only. The table records around 92,000 clones, more than 70% of them present only once. Sequenced material: PBMCs, taken after 24 months of ibrutinib treatment. These TCRs come from a human donor with chronic lymphocytic leukemia.

The CDR3 spells CASSLGRLAGVNEQFF. The CDR3 DNA reads TGTGCCAGCAGCTTAGGCCGACTAGCGGGAGTCAATGAGCAGTTCTTC. This chain joins TRBV7-2 and TRBJ2-1; 12 bases are a match to TRBD2. After removal of 1 base from V and 6 bases from J, the junction contained 4 bases not matched to a gene. This CDR3 has 16 amino acids. Germline loops: CDR1 SGHTA, CDR2 FQGNSA.

The rearrangement joins TRBV7-6 to TRBJ2-7; 12 bases are a match to TRBD2. Losses at the gene ends were 0 bases for V and 6 bases for J; bases not matched to a gene: 3. CDR3 size: 15 residues. Per germline, CDR1 SGHVS and CDR2 FNYEAQ. CDR3: CASSLATSGSGEQYF. The CDR3 DNA is TGTGCCAGCAGCTTAGCGACTAGCGGGAGCGGCGAGCAGTACTTC. Full variable domain (outside the CDR3, taken from reference TRBV7-6 and TRBJ2-7): GAGVSQSPRYKVTKRGQDVALRCDPISGHVSLYWYRQALGQGPEFLTYFNYEAQQDKSGLPNDRFSAERPEGSISTLTIQRTEQRDSAMYRCASSLATSGSGEQYFGPGTRLTVT.

J is TRBJ2-1 and V is TRBV11-2; the D gene is possibly TRBD1 (5 bases). Trimming pared 4 bases from V and 6 bases from J, leaving 10 bases between. There are 13 residues in the CDR3. In germline, CDR1 is SGHAT, CDR2 FQNNGV. The CDR3 loop is CASSSYQGNEQFF. For the CDR3, the DNA is TGTGCCAGCAGCTCGTACCAGGGCAATGAGCAGTTCTTC.

The chain couples TRBV9 to TRBJ1-1; D perhaps matches TRBD1 (6 bases). V was clipped by 4 bases and J by 0 bases, with 16 bases between them. Germline loops: CDR1 SGDLS, CDR2 YYNGEE. This CDR3 spans 16 amino acids. In nucleotides, the CDR3 is TGTGCCAGCAGCCCTTCGGGGGGGGCATTGAACACTGAAGCTTTCTTT. Its protein product is CASSPSGGALNTEAFF.

This chain joins TRBV21-1 and TRBJ1-5. TRBV21-1 is labeled a pseudogene. The CDR3 covers 14 residues. The CDR3 region is CASSKGGSGQPQHF. The CDR3 DNA follows: TGTGCCAGCAGCAAAGGAGGGTCAGGTCAGCCCCAGCATTTT.

The rearrangement uses TRBV28 and TRBJ1-1, with TRBD1 matching over 8 bases. This CDR3 has 16 residues. Trimming removed 11 bases from V and 1 base from J; junction bases left unmatched: 15. Germline values: CDR1 MDHEN, CDR2 SYDVKM. CDR3 bases: TGTGCCGTCGGGACAGGCCTATCAGGGGAGAACACTGAAGCTTTCTTT. This translates into CAVGTGLSGENTEAFF.

The chain combines TRBV5-1 with TRBJ1-1; D perhaps matches TRBD1 (5 bases). Trimming took 1 base from V and 1 from J, leaving 17 bases between them. Germline CDR1 SGHRS, CDR2 YFSETQ. This CDR3 is 17 amino acids long. The CDR3 region is CASSLSSTGARNTEAFF. DNA of the CDR3: TGCGCCAGCAGCTTGAGTTCTACCGGGGCCAGGAACACTGAAGCTTTCTTT.

The CDR3 bases are TGTGCCAGCAGCGTAGACGGGCGATCGGCAGATACGCAGTATTTT. Its protein product is CASSVDGRSADTQYF. The chain links TRBV9 to TRBJ2-3; D gene ambiguous. This CDR3 spans 15 amino acids. The V end was cut by 0 bases, the J end by 4 bases, with 12 bases between. The germline CDR1 and CDR2 sequences are SGDLS and YYNGEE.

The chain joins TRBV7-2 to TRBJ2-5; the D is unclear. Germline CDR1 is SGHTA and CDR2 is FQGNSA. With 3 bases removed from V and 5 bases from J, the gap between germline ends came to 16 bases. The CDR3 is 15 amino acids. CDR3 nucleotides: TGTGCCAGCAGCTTGACGCTAGGTAGCTATGAGACCCAGTACTTC. Translating gives CASSLTLGSYETQYF.

The chain has TRBV6-1 and TRBJ1-1, with D possibly matching TRBD1 (5 bases). The V end was cut by 5 bases, the J end by 1 base, with 8 bases between. Germline V gene data show CDR1 as MNHNS and CDR2 as SASEGT. This CDR3 is built from 13 residues. The CDR3 here is CASSWTSNTEAFF. For the CDR3, the DNA is TGTGCCAGCAGTTGGACATCGAACACTGAAGCTTTCTTT.

The genes are TRBV2 and TRBJ2-7, with TRBD1 matching 9 bases. CDR1 SNHLY and CDR2 FYNNEI come from the germline V gene. The CDR3 runs to 15 residues. The V segment lost 5 bases and the J segment 2 bases; nucleotides outside the gene matches: 7. This CDR3 is CASSISGQGPYEQYF. CDR3 DNA: TGTGCCAGCAGTATCTCGGGACAGGGACCCTACGAGCAGTACTTC.

The rearrangement uses TRBV18 and TRBJ2-1; TRBD2 agrees at 9 bases. CDR1 KGHSH and CDR2 LQKENI come from the germline V gene. The CDR3 sequence is 17 residues long. J gave up 0 bases and V 3 bases, and 6 bases lay outside the gene matches. CDR3 coding DNA: TGTGCCAGCTCACCCCCCAGGCGGGGGGGCTCCTACAATGAGCAGTTCTTC. Encoded protein: CASSPPRRGGSYNEQFF.

The rearrangement links TRBV5-6 to TRBJ2-1; D possibly uses TRBD1 or TRBD2 (7 bases each). Looked up from germline, CDR1 is SGHDT and CDR2 is YYEEEE. V lost 2 bases to trimming and J lost 7 bases, with 13 bases between them. CDR3 length equals 14 residues. Here the CDR3 DNA reads TGTGCCAGCAGCTTCCGACAGGGAGGGAATGAGCAGTTCTTC. Translating it yields CASSFRQGGNEQFF.

The chain has TRBV7-2 and TRBJ2-7; 8 positions match TRBD1. CDR3 length equals 15 residues. Germline CDR1 SGHTA, CDR2 FQGNSA. With 5 bases clipped from V and 3 bases from J, the junction kept 9 bases outside the gene matches. The CDR3 here is CASSLKDRAGYEQYF. CDR3 bases: TGTGCCAGCAGCCTCAAGGACAGGGCAGGCTACGAGCAGTACTTC.

This clone was picked up a small number of times. The J gene is TRBJ2-1, the V gene TRBV11-3, with 11 positions matching TRBD2. The CDR3 covers 14 residues. Germline assignment: CDR1 SGHNT and CDR2 YENEEA. The V and J ends lost 5 bases and 7 bases, in that order; junction bases with no gene match: 4. Here the CDR3 reads CASSPGLAENEQFF. The CDR3 DNA is TGTGCCAGCAGCCCGGGACTAGCGGAGAATGAGCAGTTCTTC.

This clone has more than one count but fewer than ten. V usage is TRBV5-6 and J usage is TRBJ2-5; 8 bases fit TRBD1. With 0 bases clipped from V and 2 bases from J, the junction kept 3 bases outside the gene matches. CDR1 SGHDT and CDR2 YYEEEE come from the germline V gene. This CDR3 is 15 amino acids long. DNA of the CDR3: TGTGCCAGCAGCTTGGCCAGGGGGCGGCAAGAGACCCAGTACTTC. Encoded protein: CASSLARGRQETQYF. Complete variable domain (other parts from reference TRBV5-6 and TRBJ2-5): DAGVTQSPTHLIKTRGQQVTLRCSPKSGHDTVSWYQQALGQGPQFIFQYYEEEERQRGNFPDRFSGHQFPNYSSELNVNALLLGDSALYLCASSLARGRQETQYFGPGTRLLVL.

The chain recombines TRBV11-2 with TRBJ2-7; 7 nucleotides align to TRBD1. This CDR3 has 15 residues. With 5 bases clipped from V and 3 bases from J, the junction kept 10 bases outside the gene matches. Germline CDR1 and CDR2: SGHAT and FQNNGV. In nucleotides, the CDR3 is TGTGCCAGCAGCCCTGACAGGGAAAGGAGCTACGAGCAGTACTTC. It translates to CASSPDRERSYEQYF.

The V and J genes are TRBV5-1 and TRBJ1-6; D possibly corresponds to TRBD1 (5 bases). The CDR3 has 13 residues. V gave up 2 bases and J gave up 7 bases, with 7 bases separating them. Germline V gene lookup returns CDR1 SGHRS and CDR2 YFSETQ. Here the CDR3 DNA reads TGCGCCAGCAGCTTAGGGGTGAATTCACCCCTCCACTTT. It is translated as CASSLGVNSPLHF.

The chain employs TRBV6-1 and TRBJ2-7; D may be TRBD1 (5 bases). The V gene lost 4 bases and the J gene lost 3 bases, with 13 bases spanning the gap. The CDR3 loop spans 14 amino acids. Looked up from germline, CDR1 is MNHNS and CDR2 is SASEGT. As DNA, the CDR3 is TGTGCCAGCAGTGTAGGTGAAACAGGCTACGAGCAGTACTTC. It specifies CASSVGETGYEQYF.

The chain couples TRBV29-1 to TRBJ2-2; D is possibly TRBD1 (5 bases). The CDR3 totals 13 residues. V was pared by 7 bases and J by 4 bases, with 13 bases between. Germline-derived CDR1 and CDR2 are SQVTM and ANQGSEA. Here the CDR3 DNA reads TGCAGCGCCAAGGACATTTCCACCGGGGAGCTGTTTTTT. As protein: CSAKDISTGELFF.

This chain uses TRBV4-2 with TRBJ2-1, with a possible D match to TRBD2 (6 bases). The CDR3 covers 18 residues. CDR1 is LGHNA and CDR2 is YNFKEQ in the germline V gene. Trimming removed 0 bases at V and 2 bases at J, with 17 bases between. CDR3 nucleotide sequence: TGTGCCAGCAGCCAAGAATTCTCCAGGACGGGAGCCTACAATGAGCAGTTCTTC. Encoded protein: CASSQEFSRTGAYNEQFF.

The chain employs TRBV7-3 and TRBJ2-1, with 8 bases matching TRBD2. J gave up 0 bases and V 5 bases, and 6 bases lay outside the gene matches. Germline V gene data show CDR1 as SGHTA and CDR2 as FQGTGA. The CDR3 covers 16 residues. In nucleotides, the CDR3 is TGTGCCAGCAGCCCGAGCGGGAGTCGCTCCTACAATGAGCAGTTCTTC. Residues: CASSPSGSRSYNEQFF. Drawing the rest from reference TRBV7-3 and TRBJ2-1, the complete variable domain is GAGVSQTPSNKVTEKGKYVELRCDPISGHTALYWYRQSLGQGPEFLIYFQGTGAADDSGLPNDRFFAVRPEGSVSTLKIQRTERGDSAVYLCASSPSGSRSYNEQFFGPGTRLTVL.

This sequence joins TRBV7-2 and TRBJ2-5; no reliable D call. Germline V gene data show CDR1 as SGHTA and CDR2 as FQGNSA. This CDR3 contains 12 residues. V lost 4 bases and J 4 bases, leaving 7 bases between the germline ends. Here the CDR3 DNA reads TGTGCCAGCAGCTCAAGGGTAGAGACCCAGTACTTC. Encoded protein: CASSSRVETQYF.

The chain combines TRBV4-2 with TRBJ2-2; 9 bases match TRBD2. This CDR3 spans 19 amino acids. Unmatched junction bases numbered 18, after V lost 5 bases and J lost 5 bases. Germline values: CDR1 LGHNA, CDR2 YNFKEQ. CDR3 sequence reads: CASSDGTKRGERRTGELFF. The CDR3 DNA follows: TGTGCCAGCAGCGACGGGACAAAGCGGGGGGAACGTCGGACCGGGGAGCTGTTTTTT.

This rearrangement joins TRBV6-5 to TRBJ2-7, with D unresolved. V was clipped by 5 bases and J by 1 base, with 15 bases between them. The CDR3 covers 15 residues. Germline lookup yields CDR1 MNHEY and CDR2 SVGAGI. The CDR3 reads CASSKPGRASYEQYF. CDR3 DNA: TGTGCCAGCAGTAAACCGGGCAGAGCGTCCTACGAGCAGTACTTC.

V and J are TRBV30 and TRBJ2-5; TRBD1 is a possible D gene (6 bases). V was trimmed by 1 base and J by 3 bases, leaving 6 bases between them. This CDR3 region has 12 residues. Germline values: CDR1 GTSNPN, CDR2 SVGIG (reference sequence). The CDR3 coding sequence is TGTGCCTGGAGTGCAGGGGAAGAGACCCAGTACTTC. It translates to CAWSAGEETQYF.

DNA of the CDR3: TGTGCCAGTACCCCTGGGGGACTGTCCACTGAAGCTTTCTTT. Translating gives CASTPGGLSTEAFF. J is TRBJ1-1 and V is TRBV19, with D possibly TRBD1 on 5 matching bases. Germline V CDR1 and CDR2: LNHDA, SQIVND (reference sequence). V was trimmed by 7 bases and J by 4 bases, leaving 16 bases between them. CDR3 length: 14 amino acids.

The chain combines TRBV5-6 with TRBJ2-5; 8 bases align to TRBD2. After removal of 2 bases from V and 1 base from J, the junction contained 4 bases not matched to a gene. Germline V gene data show CDR1 as SGHDT and CDR2 as YYEEEE. This CDR3 region has 15 residues. Written as DNA, the CDR3 is TGTGCCAGCAGCTTTGAGGGACTAGGCCAAGAGACCCAGTACTTC. Its translation: CASSFEGLGQETQYF.

The chain combines TRBV4-2 with TRBJ2-3; D is unresolved. In germline, CDR1 is LGHNA, CDR2 YNFKEQ. This CDR3 contains 16 residues. V was trimmed by 0 bases and J by 2 bases, leaving 12 bases between them. The CDR3: CASSQDQLGYTDTQYF. CDR3 coding DNA: TGTGCCAGCAGCCAAGATCAGCTGGGATACACAGATACGCAGTATTTT.

The chain has TRBV6-4 and TRBJ2-2; tentatively, D is TRBD1 (6 bases). This CDR3 has 14 residues. Germline CDR1 is MRHNA and CDR2 is SNTAGT. Trimming pared 7 bases from V and 0 bases from J, leaving 9 bases between. CDR3: CASKGGTNTGELFF. In DNA, the CDR3 is TGTGCCAGCAAAGGGGGAACGAACACCGGGGAGCTGTTTTTT.